One sample yielded the 17 T cell receptor beta chains listed below, sequenced in a study of beta chain features in type 1 diabetes. Study conclusions and caveats: Shorter TCRB CDR3s, moderately but significantly so, marked every one of the four CD4+ subsets in Type 1 diabetes patients.

Sequenced material consisted of expressed TCRB transcripts (all of the isolated RNA was reverse transcribed). Libraries were prepared by immunoSEQ multiplex PCR; TCRdb keeps only in-frame clonotypes and omits some of them. The table shows some 250,000 clones, with approximately 11% occurring only once. No cognate antigen is known for these TCRs. The source material was naive CD4+ T cells from blood. Source of these receptors: a man aged 25-45 years with type 1 diabetes.

V is TRBV14 and J is TRBJ2-1; 10 bases match TRBD2. Germline values: CDR1 SGHDN, CDR2 FVKESK. V trimming: 9 bases; J trimming: 10 bases; junction bases outside the gene matches: 6. This CDR3 has 12 residues. Written as DNA, the CDR3 is TGTGCCAGTCCGGGACTAGCGAGGGAGCAGTTCTTC. Residues: CASPGLAREQFF.

This clone was seen once. This chain links TRBV19 with TRBJ1-2; weak D call: TRBD1 (5 bases). CDR1 is LNHDA and CDR2 is SQIVND in the germline V gene (reference sequence). The V gene lost 6 bases and the J gene lost 8 bases, with 16 bases spanning the gap. CDR3 size: 13 residues. CDR3 amino acids: CASSGRSTGGYTF. The CDR3 bases are TGTGCCAGTAGCGGACGGAGTACAGGCGGCTACACCTTC.

This clone was recorded a few times. The CDR3 DNA is TGTGCCAGAGATGGGACAGCTGGTACGCAGTATTTT. Translation: CARDGTAGTQYF. The gene calls are TRBV2 and TRBJ2-3; 7 bases agree with TRBD1. This CDR3 has 12 amino acids. Germline V CDR1 and CDR2: SNHLY, FYNNEI. Trimming removed 9 bases from V and 8 bases from J; junction bases left unmatched: 8.

CDR3 loop: CSFTGNTEAFF. CDR3 nucleotide sequence: TGCAGCTTTACAGGGAACACTGAAGCTTTCTTT. This chain uses TRBV29-1 with TRBJ1-1; D might be TRBD1 (5 bases). The CDR3 extends over 11 amino acids. The V end was cut by 8 bases, the J end by 1 base, with 8 bases between. Germline CDR1 reads SQVTM; CDR2 reads ANQGSEA. Complete variable domain (other parts from reference TRBV29-1 and TRBJ1-1): SAVISQKPSRDICQRGTSLTIQCQVDSQVTMMFWYRQQPGQSLTLIATANQGSEATYESGFVIDKFPISRPNLTFSTLTVSNMSPEDSSIYLCSFTGNTEAFFGQGTRLTVV.

This clone was seen a handful of times. This rearrangement joins TRBV7-2 to TRBJ2-5, with 7 positions matching TRBD2. CDR1 is SGHTA and CDR2 is FQGNSA in the germline V gene. V was pared by 8 bases and J by 3 bases, with 9 bases of the junction left unmatched. The CDR3 spans 14 residues. CDR3 amino acids: CASALAAGEETQYF. CDR3 bases: TGTGCCAGCGCTCTAGCGGCTGGGGAAGAGACCCAGTACTTC. Looking up the rest from reference TRBV7-2 and TRBJ2-5 gives the full variable domain: GAGVSQSPSNKVTEKGKDVELRCDPISGHTALYWYRQSLGQGLEFLIYFQGNSAPDKSGLPSDRFSAERTGGSVSTLTIQRTQQEDSAVYLCASALAAGEETQYFGPGTRLLVL.

This clone has just a few counts. The CDR3 sequence: CASSFERGYEQYF. Written as DNA, the CDR3 is TGTGCCAGCAGCTTTGAGCGGGGGTACGAGCAGTACTTC. The rearrangement links TRBV7-2 to TRBJ2-7; 8 bases map to TRBD2. CDR1 and CDR2 (germline): SGHTA, FQGNSA. The CDR3 loop spans 13 amino acids. V shed 3 bases, J shed 4 bases, and the junction held 2 bases outside the gene matches.

Only a few counts were recorded for this clone. V is TRBV5-1 and J is TRBJ2-7; 8 positions match TRBD2. V was clipped by 3 bases and J by 3 bases; unmatched bases: 5. The germline V gene has CDR1 SGHRS and CDR2 YFSETQ. The CDR3 sequence is 14 residues long. This chain's CDR3 is CASSSSSGGYEQYF. CDR3 nucleotides: TGCGCCAGCAGCTCGTCCAGCGGGGGCTACGAGCAGTACTTC.

The table lists this clone with a few counts. The J gene is TRBJ1-6, the V gene TRBV4-1; TRBD1 matches at 10 bases. Germline CDR1 MGHRA, CDR2 YSYEKL. The trim removed 2 bases at V and 11 bases at J, leaving 15 bases unmatched. This CDR3 has 18 residues. Here the CDR3 reads CASSQHWPGGQGKAPLHF. In DNA, the CDR3 is TGCGCCAGCAGCCAACACTGGCCGGGGGGACAGGGGAAGGCACCCCTCCACTTT.

This clone was counted a few times. This sequence joins TRBV11-2 and TRBJ1-2; tentative D call: TRBD1 (6 bases). The V gene lost 5 bases and the J gene lost 0 bases, with 13 bases spanning the gap. CDR1 is SGHAT and CDR2 is FQNNGV in the germline V gene. The CDR3 extends over 15 amino acids. The CDR3 sequence: CASSIYREPNYGYTF. The CDR3 DNA reads as TGTGCCAGCAGCATCTACAGGGAGCCTAACTATGGCTACACCTTC.

This chain joins TRBV30 and TRBJ2-3, with D possibly matching TRBD1 (5 bases). CDR3 length: 12 residues. CDR1 and CDR2 (germline): GTSNPN, SVGIG (reference sequence). With 0 bases removed from V and 5 bases from J, the gap between germline ends came to 6 bases. The CDR3 nucleotides are TGTGCCTGGAGTGTAAGGGGAGATACGCAGTATTTT. Amino acids: CAWSVRGDTQYF.

This clone was detected only a few times. This chain joins TRBV2 and TRBJ1-5, with TRBD1 as a possible D gene (6 bases). CDR3 length equals 13 residues. Trimming pared 6 bases from V and 7 bases from J, leaving 13 bases between. Germline V gene data show CDR1 as SNHLY and CDR2 as FYNNEI. CDR3 residues: CASRVGGGQPQHF. CDR3 coding DNA: TGTGCCAGCAGGGTAGGGGGTGGGCAGCCCCAGCATTTT.

This clone occurred a few times. The chain uses TRBV4-1 and TRBJ2-2; 8 bases match TRBD1. The CDR3 totals 16 residues. The V gene end was trimmed by 2 bases and the J gene end by 5 bases; junction bases not matched to a gene: 7. Germline CDR1 is MGHRA and CDR2 is YSYEKL. DNA of the CDR3: TGCGCCAGCAGCCAACCCGACAGGGGATTAACCGGGGAGCTGTTTTTT. Translating gives CASSQPDRGLTGELFF.

The chain has TRBV4-1 and TRBJ1-1; D unclear. Germline CDR1 MGHRA, CDR2 YSYEKL. The CDR3 consists of 17 residues. V lost 4 bases and J lost 5, with 23 bases in between. CDR3: CASSPRVAATRRTEAFF. For the CDR3, the DNA is TGCGCCAGCAGCCCGCGCGTGGCTGCTACCCGGAGAACTGAAGCTTTCTTT.

This clone was recorded a few times. CDR3 sequence (DNA): TGTGCCAGCAGTGAAAGGATGGGACAGGGAACGGGCGGGGAGCTGTTTTTT. This gives the protein CASSERMGQGTGGELFF. J is TRBJ2-2 and V is TRBV2; 9 nucleotides match TRBD1. The CDR3 has 17 amino acids. In germline, CDR1 is SNHLY, CDR2 FYNNEI. Trimming took 2 bases from V and 7 from J; bases not matched to a gene: 11.

The table lists this clone with a few counts. V and J are TRBV4-2 and TRBJ2-4; 12 bases match TRBD2. The V gene end was trimmed by 3 bases and the J gene end by 7 bases; junction bases not matched to a gene: 10. The germline CDR1 and CDR2 sequences are LGHNA and YNFKEQ. The CDR3 consists of 17 residues. CDR3 sequence: CASSHPTGLAGTNIQYF. The CDR3 bases are TGTGCCAGCAGCCATCCTACCGGACTAGCGGGGACTAACATTCAGTACTTC.

The V gene is TRBV20-1, the J gene TRBJ2-7; 8 bases align to TRBD1. Trimming took 4 bases from V and 7 from J; bases not matched to a gene: 3. Germline V gene lookup returns CDR1 DFQATT and CDR2 SNEGSKA (reference sequence). This CDR3 contains 11 residues. The CDR3 nucleotides are TGCAGTGCTATCCAGGGGGCAGAGCAGTACTTC. Translating it yields CSAIQGAEQYF.

The V gene is TRBV6-5, the J gene TRBJ1-6, with a possible D match to TRBD1 (5 bases). V was trimmed by 7 bases and J by 6 bases, leaving 10 bases between them. Per the germline V gene, CDR1 is MNHEY and CDR2 is SVGAGI. The CDR3 length is 13 residues. DNA of the CDR3: TGTGCCAGCATAAAGACAGTTAATTCACCCCTCCACTTT. Translation: CASIKTVNSPLHF.